This TCR beta chain was recovered during a study of cytomegalovirus exposure and HLA in healthy donors. Study-wide findings and caveats: An analysis was carried out later, and it reportedly showed fewer N-insertions in an Asian-associated ancestry cluster than the approximately 660-donor mean. There were some V segments, including TRBV6-2 and TRBV6-3, excluded as indistinguishable.

This clone was seen a few times. Its antigen is still unknown. PCR amplification relied on 60 Vbeta primers (plus 13 Jbeta primers). In the study's own analysis: In a later analysis, around 10 million of approximately 80 million unique beta chains occurred in at least two donors. The repertoire was sequenced with immunoSEQ multiplex PCR; TCRdb's copy has only in-frame clones and lacks some. The D gene and trimming were derived from the DNA, and the V and J assignments and clone size from that table. The sample has about 140,000 clones, more than 60% seen once; the top ten hold around 1.8%. V was clipped by 4 bases and J by 5 bases, with 10 bases between them. CDR3 length: 13 amino acids. Per the germline V gene, CDR1 is SGHDT and CDR2 is YYEEEE.

The receptor's source is a male donor in good health and CMV-seronegative. The chain has TRBV5-6 and TRBJ1-5, with D unclear. Sequenced: PBMCs. CDR3 sequence reads: CASSPGGYQPQHF. The DNA for the CDR3 is TGTGCCAGCAGCCCCGGAGGCTATCAGCCCCAGCATTTT.